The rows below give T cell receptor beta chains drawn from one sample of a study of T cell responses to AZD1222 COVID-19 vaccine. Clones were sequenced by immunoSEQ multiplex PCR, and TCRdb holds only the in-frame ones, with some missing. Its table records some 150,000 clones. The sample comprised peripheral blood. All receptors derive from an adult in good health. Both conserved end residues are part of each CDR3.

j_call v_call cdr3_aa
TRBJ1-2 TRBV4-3 CASSQDLWGDGYTF
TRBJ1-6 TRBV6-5 CASSSSRGSYSPLHF
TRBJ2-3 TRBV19 CASSIATSGGADTQYF
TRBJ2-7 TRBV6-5 CASSYRLAGGEQYF
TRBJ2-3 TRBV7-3 CASSPPGLPISGQYF
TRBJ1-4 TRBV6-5 CASRSQVDGIKLFF
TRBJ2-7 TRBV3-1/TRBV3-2 CASSQSGVSYEQYF
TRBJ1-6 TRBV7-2 CASSKPTVSSYNSPLHF
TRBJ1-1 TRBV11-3 CASRANTEAFF
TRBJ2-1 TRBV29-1 CSASYSSYNEQFF
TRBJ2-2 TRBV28 CASSSGTGMNTGELFF
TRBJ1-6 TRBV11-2 CASSLAWDSPLHF
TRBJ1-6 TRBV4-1 CASSQDGGPGPLHF
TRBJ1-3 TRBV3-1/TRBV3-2 CASSPRQTLSGNTIYF
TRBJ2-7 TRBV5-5 CASNLGAGEVAYEQYF
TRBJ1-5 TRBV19 CASSITGGKQPQHF
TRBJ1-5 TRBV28 CASSSLNQPQHF
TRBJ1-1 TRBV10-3 CAISDGSVAEAFF
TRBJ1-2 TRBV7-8 CASSWTDSNYGYTF
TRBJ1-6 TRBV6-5 CASRTTGTGDSPLHF
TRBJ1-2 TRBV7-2 CASSLEYRGQMGGYTF
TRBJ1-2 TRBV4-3 CASSPKTEFGYGYTF
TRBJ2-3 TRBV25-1 CASSARLAESTDTQYF